This T cell receptor beta chain derives from a study of T cells in Graves' hyperthyroidism and ophthalmopathy (dated by TCRdb to the late 2010s). With regard to the full study: Peripheral blood samples were taken at initial diagnosis, before any treatment was given. The study also compared thyroid tissue and blood T-cell repertoires from 6 or 7 Graves' hyperthyroidism patients. After sampling, hyperthyroidism patients received methimazole starting at 30 mg daily, and ophthalmopathy patients received high-dose intravenous methylprednisolone. For training and testing, the 100 or so patients in the discovery cohort were randomly divided in a 7:3 ratio. Whether ophthalmopathy could be predicted prospectively was tested in an independent validation cohort made up of fewer than 20 hyperthyroidism patients plus 17 patients who later progressed to ophthalmopathy. The paper describes TCR Vbeta CDR3 sequencing of more than 120 peripheral blood samples, made up of 40 to 45 ophthalmopathy patients, around 78 hyperthyroidism patients and 17 progressor patients. To identify TCR V-J signatures that set the groups apart, the researchers used a discovery cohort of about a hundred patients, made up of around 42 with Graves' ophthalmopathy and some 60 with stable Graves' hyperthyroidism.

The germline V and J ends show losses of 4 bases and 3 bases respectively, and no gene match explains 5 bases of the junction. The germline V gene provides CDR1 MNHNS and CDR2 SASEGT. Inclusive of the bounding cysteine and phenylalanine, the CDR3 is 15 residues long. The entry retains the CDR3 DNA only, 45 bases that are in frame from base 1. Amplification of TCR beta CDR3 regions was carried out from RNA transcripts. The first round of RT-PCR for the TCR CDR3 was performed with the HTBI primer set and the Qiagen OneStep RT-PCR kit. Libraries were constructed in a second round of multiplex PCR, after which size selection and purification were carried out. The libraries were sequenced on an Illumina HiSeq2000 using paired-end 100 bp reads. Regarding the original processing steps: Raw data were processed with SOAPnuke, discarding reads with adapters, uncalled bases, mean Phred below 15, or no exact constant-primer or identifier match. COPE v1.2.5 was used to merge the high-quality paired reads, and each unique nucleotide sequence was defined as a clonotype. Clonotypes were aligned to IMGT TRBV, TRBD and TRBJ reference segments using MiTCR v1.1. The analysis included only V-J combinations with a frequency above 0.0001, which together covered around 99% of the repertoires. The TCS score was defined as the ratio of F50 (clonal expansion) to E x V (chaos), calculated using BLOSUM62-based TCRdist between CDR3 peptides within each V-J. Welch's t-statistics and random forest reduced 500 to 650 V-J features to under 15, which were used in a naive Bayes classifier (R e1071). Using fastp at Q25 and MiXCR, TCRdb reprocessed the public reads and kept productive beta chains. Entries are consolidated by CDR3 protein sequence, retaining the most common genes and DNA. The V and J calls follow TCRdb's processing rather than the paper's. The sample has 350,000 to 400,000 distinct CDR3 sequences on record, under 15% of them singletons. The ten largest make up around a third of the sample.

The full study reports these points: No statistical method was used to fix the sample size in advance, and group allocation was not hidden from the investigators. Most expanded thyroid clonotypes (frequency above 0.001) were also detected in blood, a finding suggesting that blood repertoires may reflect thyroid immune responses. A 13 V-J signature model separated ophthalmopathy from stable hyperthyroidism, with approximately 87% sensitivity and roughly 82% specificity in cross-validation and 80%/75% in testing. In validation, the model predicted progression to ophthalmopathy with around 71% sensitivity and over 72% specificity, a median of about six months before onset.

In this sample, this clonotype turned up many times. Its antigen is unknown. No per-base quality is available; no much larger clone lies one base away. A patient counted as having stable Graves' hyperthyroidism if no progression to ophthalmopathy occurred over 18 months of follow-up. The hyperthyroidism patients were between 18 and 65 years old and newly diagnosed, with a disease duration of less than 2 months. Any patient with an uncontrolled infection, another autoimmune disease, pregnancy or lactation was excluded. Diagnoses were based on clinical symptoms, serum thyroxine and TRAb, thyroid ultrasound and orbital computed tomography. PBMCs were isolated from 7.5 to 10 ml of fresh peripheral blood by Ficoll-Paque density gradient centrifugation. Trizol reagent was used to extract total RNA, and RNA quality was then checked on an Agilent 2100 Bioanalyzer.

The sequence was collected from a woman in her twenties or thirties with Graves' hyperthyroidism. Rearrangement joined TRBV6-1 to TRBJ2-1, and TRBD1 aligns with 8 junction nucleotides. Sequenced material: blood. For the CDR3, the sequence is CASSARGPRYNEQFF. Here is the DNA: TGTGCCAGCAGTGCCAGGGGGCCCCGCTACAATGAGCAGTTCTTC.